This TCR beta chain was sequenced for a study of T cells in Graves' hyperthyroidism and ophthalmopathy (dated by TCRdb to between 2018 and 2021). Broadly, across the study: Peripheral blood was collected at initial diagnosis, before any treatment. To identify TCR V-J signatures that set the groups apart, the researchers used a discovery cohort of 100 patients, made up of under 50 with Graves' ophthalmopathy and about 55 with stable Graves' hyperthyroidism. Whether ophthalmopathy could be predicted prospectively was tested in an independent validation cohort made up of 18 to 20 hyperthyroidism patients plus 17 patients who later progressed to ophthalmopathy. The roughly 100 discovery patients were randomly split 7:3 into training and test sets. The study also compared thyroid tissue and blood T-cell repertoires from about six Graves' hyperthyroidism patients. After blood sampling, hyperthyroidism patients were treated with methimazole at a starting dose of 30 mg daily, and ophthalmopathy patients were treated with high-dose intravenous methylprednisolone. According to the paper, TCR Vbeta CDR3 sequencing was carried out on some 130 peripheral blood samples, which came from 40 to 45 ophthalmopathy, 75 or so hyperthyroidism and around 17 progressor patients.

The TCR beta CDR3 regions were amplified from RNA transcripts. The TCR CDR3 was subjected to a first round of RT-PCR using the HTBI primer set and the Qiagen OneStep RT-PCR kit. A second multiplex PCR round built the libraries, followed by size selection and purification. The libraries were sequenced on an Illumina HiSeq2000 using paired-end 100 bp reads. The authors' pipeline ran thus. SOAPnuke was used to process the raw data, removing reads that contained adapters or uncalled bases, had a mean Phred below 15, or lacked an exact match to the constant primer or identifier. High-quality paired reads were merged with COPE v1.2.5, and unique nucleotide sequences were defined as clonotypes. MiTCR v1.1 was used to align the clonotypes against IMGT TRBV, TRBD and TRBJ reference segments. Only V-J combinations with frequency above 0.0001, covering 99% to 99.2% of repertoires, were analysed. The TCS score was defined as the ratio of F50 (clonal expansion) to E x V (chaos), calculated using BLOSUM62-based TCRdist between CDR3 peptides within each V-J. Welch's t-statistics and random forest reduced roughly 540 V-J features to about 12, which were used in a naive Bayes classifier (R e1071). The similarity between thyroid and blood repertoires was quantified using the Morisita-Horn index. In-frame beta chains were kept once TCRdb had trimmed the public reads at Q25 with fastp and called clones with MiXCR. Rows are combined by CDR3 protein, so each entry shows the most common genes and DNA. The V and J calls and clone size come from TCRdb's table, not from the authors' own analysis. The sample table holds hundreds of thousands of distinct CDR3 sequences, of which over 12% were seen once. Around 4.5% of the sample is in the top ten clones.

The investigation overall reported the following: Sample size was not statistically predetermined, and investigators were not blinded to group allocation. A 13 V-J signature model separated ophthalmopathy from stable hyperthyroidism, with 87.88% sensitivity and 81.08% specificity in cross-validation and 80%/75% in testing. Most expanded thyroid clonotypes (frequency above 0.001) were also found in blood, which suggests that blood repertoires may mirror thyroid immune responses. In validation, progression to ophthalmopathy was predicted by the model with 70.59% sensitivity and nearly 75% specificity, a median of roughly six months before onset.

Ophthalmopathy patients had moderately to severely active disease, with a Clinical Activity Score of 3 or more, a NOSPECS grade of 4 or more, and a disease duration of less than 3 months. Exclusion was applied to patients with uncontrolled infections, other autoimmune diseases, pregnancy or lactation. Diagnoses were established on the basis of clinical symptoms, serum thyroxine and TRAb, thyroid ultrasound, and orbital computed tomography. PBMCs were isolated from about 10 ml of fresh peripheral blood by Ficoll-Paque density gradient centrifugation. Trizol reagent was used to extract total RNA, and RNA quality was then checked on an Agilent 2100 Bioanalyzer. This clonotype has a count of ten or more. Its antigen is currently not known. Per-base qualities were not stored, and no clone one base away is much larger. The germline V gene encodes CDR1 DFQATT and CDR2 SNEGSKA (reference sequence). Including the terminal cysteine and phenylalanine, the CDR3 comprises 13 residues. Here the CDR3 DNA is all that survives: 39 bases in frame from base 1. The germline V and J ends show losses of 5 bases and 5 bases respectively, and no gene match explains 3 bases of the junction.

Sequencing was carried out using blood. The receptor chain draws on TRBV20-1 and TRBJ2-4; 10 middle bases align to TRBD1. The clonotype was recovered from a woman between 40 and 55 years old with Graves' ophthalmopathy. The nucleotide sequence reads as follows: TGCAGTGCTCGACAGGGGGCCGAAAACATTCAGTACTTC. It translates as CSARQGAENIQYF.